This TCR beta chain stems from a study of cytomegalovirus exposure and HLA in healthy donors. The table came from immunoSEQ multiplex PCR; TCRdb's copy has only in-frame clones and leaves some out. The sample carries about 330,000 clones, roughly 88% recorded once. This sequence originates from a young woman in good health and CMV-seronegative. Sequenced material: PBMCs.

This CDR3 reads CASVDRGANTEAFF. The CDR3 DNA reads as TGTGCCAGCGTAGACAGGGGAGCGAACACTGAAGCTTTCTTT. The rearrangement links TRBV5-6 to TRBJ1-1; TRBD1 aligns across 8 bases. Germline lookup yields CDR1 SGHDT and CDR2 YYEEEE. The CDR3 spans 14 residues. The V gene end was trimmed by 7 bases and the J gene end by 1 base; junction bases not matched to a gene: 6.